Sequencing of this T cell receptor (beta chain) was carried out in a study of T cells in Graves' hyperthyroidism and ophthalmopathy. Study-wide results and limits: Among thyroid clonotypes expanded above 0.001, most also appeared in blood.

Diagnoses used clinical symptoms, serum thyroxine and TRAb, thyroid ultrasound and orbital computed tomography. Out of less than 12 ml of fresh peripheral blood came the PBMCs. Regarding this clonotype: As yet, its antigen is unknown.

Authors of the study amplified TCR beta CDR3 regions from RNA transcripts. A first-round RT-PCR of the TCR CDR3 used the HTBI primer set. TCRdb itself ran the multiplex PCR reads through MiXCR, one entry per CDR3 protein. Of 490,000 or so distinct CDR3 sequences listed, 20% to 25% are singletons. V gave up 6 bases and J gave up 0 bases; unmatched junction bases: 8. Germline V gene data show CDR1 as PRHDT and CDR2 as FYEKMQ (reference sequence). The CDR3 has 16 residues. What was sequenced was blood. The chain combines TRBV13 with TRBJ2-4; 7 positions match TRBD1. This TCR came from an older woman with Graves' ophthalmopathy. The CDR3 protein is CASSRTGDVAKNIQYF. CDR3 nucleotide sequence: TGTGCCAGCAGTCGTACAGGGGATGTAGCCAAAAACATTCAGTACTTC.